This T cell receptor (beta chain) came from a study of cytomegalovirus exposure and HLA in healthy donors. Study findings and constraints: V- and J-gene trimming of TCR beta was linked (in a later analysis) to a missense DCLRE1C variant.

Amplification used 60 Vbeta primers and 13 Jbeta primers. The assay was immunoSEQ multiplex PCR, and TCRdb's table has in-frame clones only and misses some. The sample has 90,000 or so clones; roughly 71% are singletons. Concerning this clone itself: The target antigen is unknown.

This sequence was found in a woman between 18 and 29 years old in good health and CMV-seropositive. Specimen: PBMCs.

This CDR3 is CASSLSGGTEHNEQFF. Written as DNA, the CDR3 is TGTGCCAGCAGCTTATCAGGTGGGACAGAACACAATGAGCAGTTCTTC. The rearrangement uses TRBV7-2 and TRBJ2-1; the match to TRBD1 covers 7 bases. Germline CDR1 and CDR2: SGHTA and FQGNSA. This CDR3 region has 16 residues. Losses at the gene ends were 2 bases for V and 5 bases for J; bases not matched to a gene: 9.